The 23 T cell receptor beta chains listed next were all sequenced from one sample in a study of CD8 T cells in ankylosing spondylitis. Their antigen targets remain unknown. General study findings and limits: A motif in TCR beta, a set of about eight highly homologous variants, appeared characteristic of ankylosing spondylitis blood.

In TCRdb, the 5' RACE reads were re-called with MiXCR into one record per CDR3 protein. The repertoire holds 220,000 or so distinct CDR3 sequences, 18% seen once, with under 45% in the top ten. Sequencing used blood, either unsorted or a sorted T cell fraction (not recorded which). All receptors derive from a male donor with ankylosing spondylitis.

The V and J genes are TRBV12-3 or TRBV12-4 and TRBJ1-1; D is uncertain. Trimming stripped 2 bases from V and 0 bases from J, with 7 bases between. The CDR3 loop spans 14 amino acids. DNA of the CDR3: TGTGCCAGCAGTTTAACCGACTTGAACACTGAAGCTTTCTTT. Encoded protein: CASSLTDLNTEAFF.

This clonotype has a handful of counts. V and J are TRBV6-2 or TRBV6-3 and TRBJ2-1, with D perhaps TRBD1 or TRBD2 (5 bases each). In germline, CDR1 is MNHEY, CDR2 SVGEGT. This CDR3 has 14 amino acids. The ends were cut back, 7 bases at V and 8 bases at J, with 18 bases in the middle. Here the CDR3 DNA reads TGTGCCAGCACTAGGGACGTCTCACTATATGAGCAGTTCTTC. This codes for CASTRDVSLYEQFF.

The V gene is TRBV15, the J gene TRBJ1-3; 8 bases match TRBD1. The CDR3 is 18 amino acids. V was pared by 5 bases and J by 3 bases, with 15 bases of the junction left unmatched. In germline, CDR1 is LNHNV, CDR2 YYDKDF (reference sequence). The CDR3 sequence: CATSGGQGMGGFGNTIYF. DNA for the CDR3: TGTGCCACCAGCGGAGGACAGGGAATGGGTGGTTTTGGAAACACCATATATTTT.

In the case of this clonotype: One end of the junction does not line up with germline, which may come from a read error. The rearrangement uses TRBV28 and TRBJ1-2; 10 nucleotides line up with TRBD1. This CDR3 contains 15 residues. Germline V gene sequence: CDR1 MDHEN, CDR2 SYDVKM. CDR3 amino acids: CASSFIIRDRGPVGF. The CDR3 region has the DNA TGTGCCAGCAGTTTTATCATCCGGGACAGGGGCCCGGTCGGTTTC.

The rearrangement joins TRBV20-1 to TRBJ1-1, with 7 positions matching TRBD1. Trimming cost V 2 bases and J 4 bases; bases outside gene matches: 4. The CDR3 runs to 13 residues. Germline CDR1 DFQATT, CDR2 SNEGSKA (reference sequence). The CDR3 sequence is CSARKGAATEAFF. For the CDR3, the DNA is TGCAGTGCTAGAAAGGGGGCGGCCACTGAAGCTTTCTTT.

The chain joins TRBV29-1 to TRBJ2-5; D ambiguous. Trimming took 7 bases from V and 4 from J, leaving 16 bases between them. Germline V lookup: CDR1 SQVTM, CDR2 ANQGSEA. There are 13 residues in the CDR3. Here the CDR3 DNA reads TGCAGCGCCGGGCTCCCAAGGACAGAGACCCAGTACTTC. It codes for CSAGLPRTETQYF.

The CDR3 DNA reads TGTGCCAGCAGCTTACAGGGGTGGGAGCAGTACTTC. It specifies CASSLQGWEQYF. The chain is built from TRBV7-2 and TRBJ2-7; D possibly corresponds to TRBD1 (6 bases). The ends were cut back, 2 bases at V and 7 bases at J, with 9 bases in the middle. The CDR3 contains 12 residues. CDR1 is SGHTA and CDR2 is FQGNSA in the germline V gene.

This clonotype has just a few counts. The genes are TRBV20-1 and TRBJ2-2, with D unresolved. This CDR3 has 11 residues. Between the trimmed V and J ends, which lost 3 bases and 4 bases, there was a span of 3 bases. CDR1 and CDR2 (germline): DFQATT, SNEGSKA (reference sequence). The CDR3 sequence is CSARGTGELFF. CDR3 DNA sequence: TGCAGTGCTAGGGGCACCGGGGAGCTGTTTTTT.

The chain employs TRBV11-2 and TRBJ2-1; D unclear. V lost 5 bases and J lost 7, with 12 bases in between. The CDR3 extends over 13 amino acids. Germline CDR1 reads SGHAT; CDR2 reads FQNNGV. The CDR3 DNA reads TGTGCCAGCAGCCCCAACGGGTGGAATGAGCAGTTCTTC. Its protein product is CASSPNGWNEQFF.

In nucleotides, the CDR3 is TGCGCCAGCATCCCGGGGCCCGAGGTGAACACTGAAGCTTTCTTT. Its translation: CASIPGPEVNTEAFF. The rearrangement links TRBV5-1 to TRBJ1-1; D perhaps matches TRBD1 (5 bases). Looked up from germline, CDR1 is SGHRS and CDR2 is YFSETQ. V lost 6 bases and J lost 0, with 15 bases in between. The CDR3 contains 15 residues.

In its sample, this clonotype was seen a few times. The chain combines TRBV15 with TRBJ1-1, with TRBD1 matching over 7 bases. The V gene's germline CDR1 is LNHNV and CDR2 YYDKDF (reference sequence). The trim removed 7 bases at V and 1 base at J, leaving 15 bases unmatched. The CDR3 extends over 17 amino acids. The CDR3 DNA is TGTGCCACCACAGGGGGAAGAGGGGCTTTTTCGAACACTGAAGCTTTCTTT. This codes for CATTGGRGAFSNTEAFF.

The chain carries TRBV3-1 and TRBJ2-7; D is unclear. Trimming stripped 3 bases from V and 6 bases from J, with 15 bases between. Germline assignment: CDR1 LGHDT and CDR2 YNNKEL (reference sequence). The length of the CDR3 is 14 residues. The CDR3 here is CASSQGISLVEQYF. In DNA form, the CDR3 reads TGTGCCAGCAGCCAGGGGATTAGCCTGGTCGAGCAGTACTTC.

The CDR3 loop reads CASSQPDVSSVNEQFF. The CDR3 nucleotides are TGCGCCAGCAGCCAACCGGACGTGAGCTCGGTCAATGAGCAGTTCTTC. This chain links TRBV4-1 with TRBJ2-1; no definite D call. Per germline, CDR1 MGHRA and CDR2 YSYEKL. CDR3 length equals 16 residues. With 2 bases removed from V and 6 bases from J, the gap between germline ends came to 17 bases.

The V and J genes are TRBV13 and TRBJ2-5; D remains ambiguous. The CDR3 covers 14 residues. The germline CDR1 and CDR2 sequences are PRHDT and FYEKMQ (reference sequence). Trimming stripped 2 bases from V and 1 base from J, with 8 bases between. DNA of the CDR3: TGTGCCAGCAGCTTATCGGCGAGCCAAGAGACCCAGTACTTC. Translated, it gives CASSLSASQETQYF. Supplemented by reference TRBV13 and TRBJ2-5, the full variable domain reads AAGVIQSPRHLIKEKRETATLKCYPIPRHDTVYWYQQGPGQDPQFLISFYEKMQSDKGSIPDRFSAQQFSDYHSELNMSSLELGDSALYFCASSLSASQETQYFGPGTRLLVL.

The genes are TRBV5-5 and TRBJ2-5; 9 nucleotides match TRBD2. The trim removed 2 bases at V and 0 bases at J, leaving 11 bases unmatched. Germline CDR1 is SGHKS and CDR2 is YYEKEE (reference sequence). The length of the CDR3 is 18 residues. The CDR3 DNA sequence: TGTGCCAGCAGCTTCGGACTTGTTAGCGGGGGACACCAAGAGACCCAGTACTTC. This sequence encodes CASSFGLVSGGHQETQYF.

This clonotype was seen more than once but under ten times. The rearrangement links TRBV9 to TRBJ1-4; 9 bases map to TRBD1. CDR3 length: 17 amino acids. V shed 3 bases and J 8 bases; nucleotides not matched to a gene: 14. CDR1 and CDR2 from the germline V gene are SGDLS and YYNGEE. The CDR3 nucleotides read TGTGCCAGCAGCGCAACCGGGACAGGGATCTTTAAGGAAAAACTGTTTTTT. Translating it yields CASSATGTGIFKEKLFF.

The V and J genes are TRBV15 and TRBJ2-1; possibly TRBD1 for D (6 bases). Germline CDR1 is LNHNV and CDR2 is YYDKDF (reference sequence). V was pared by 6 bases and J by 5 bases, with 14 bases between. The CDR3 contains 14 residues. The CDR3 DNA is TGTGCCACCAGATCCCGAGACAGGAACAATGAGCAGTTCTTC. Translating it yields CATRSRDRNNEQFF. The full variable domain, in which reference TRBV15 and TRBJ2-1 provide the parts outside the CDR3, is DAMVIQNPRYQVTQFGKPVTLSCSQTLNHNVMYWYQQKSSQAPKLLFHYYDKDFNNEADTPDNFQSRRPNTSFCFLDIRSPGLGDTAMYLCATRSRDRNNEQFFGPGTRLTVL.

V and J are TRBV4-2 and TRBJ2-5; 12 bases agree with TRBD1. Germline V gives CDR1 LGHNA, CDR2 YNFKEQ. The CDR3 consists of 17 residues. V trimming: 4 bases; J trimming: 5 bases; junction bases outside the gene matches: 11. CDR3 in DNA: TGTGCCAGCAGCCCAGACAGTGGGGACAGGGGGCCTGAGACCCAGTACTTC. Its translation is CASSPDSGDRGPETQYF.

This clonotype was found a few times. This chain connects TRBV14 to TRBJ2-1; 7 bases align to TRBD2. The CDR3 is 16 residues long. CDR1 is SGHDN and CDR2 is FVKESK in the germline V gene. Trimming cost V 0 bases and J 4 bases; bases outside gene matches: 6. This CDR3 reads CASSQDLRGRYNEQFF. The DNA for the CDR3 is TGTGCCAGCAGCCAAGATCTGCGCGGGAGATACAATGAGCAGTTCTTC.

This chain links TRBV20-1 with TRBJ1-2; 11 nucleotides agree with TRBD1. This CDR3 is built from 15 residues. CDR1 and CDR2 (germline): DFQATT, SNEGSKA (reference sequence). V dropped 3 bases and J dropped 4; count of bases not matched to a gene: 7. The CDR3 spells CSASGGQGVSYGYTF. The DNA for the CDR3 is TGCAGTGCTAGCGGGGGACAGGGGGTTTCCTATGGCTACACCTTC.

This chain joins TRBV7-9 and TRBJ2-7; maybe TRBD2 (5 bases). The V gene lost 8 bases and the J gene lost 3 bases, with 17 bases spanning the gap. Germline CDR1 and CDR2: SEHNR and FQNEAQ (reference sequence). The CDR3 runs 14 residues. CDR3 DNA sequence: TGTGCCAGCGGCCCCGGGGTCCGCTGCTACGAGCAGTACTTC. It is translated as CASGPGVRCYEQYF.

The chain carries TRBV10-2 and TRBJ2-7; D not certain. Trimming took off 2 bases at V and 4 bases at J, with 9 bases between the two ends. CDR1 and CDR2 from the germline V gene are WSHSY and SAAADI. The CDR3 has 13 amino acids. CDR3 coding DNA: TGCGCCAGCAGTGAGGGTTTCGGATACGAGCAGTACTTC. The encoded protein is CASSEGFGYEQYF.

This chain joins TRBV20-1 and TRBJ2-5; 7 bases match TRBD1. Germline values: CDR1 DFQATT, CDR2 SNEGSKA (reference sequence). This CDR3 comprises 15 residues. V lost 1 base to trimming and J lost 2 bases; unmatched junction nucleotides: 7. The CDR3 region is CSARARGRGQETQYF. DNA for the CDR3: TGCAGTGCTAGAGCCCGGGGCAGGGGGCAAGAGACCCAGTACTTC.